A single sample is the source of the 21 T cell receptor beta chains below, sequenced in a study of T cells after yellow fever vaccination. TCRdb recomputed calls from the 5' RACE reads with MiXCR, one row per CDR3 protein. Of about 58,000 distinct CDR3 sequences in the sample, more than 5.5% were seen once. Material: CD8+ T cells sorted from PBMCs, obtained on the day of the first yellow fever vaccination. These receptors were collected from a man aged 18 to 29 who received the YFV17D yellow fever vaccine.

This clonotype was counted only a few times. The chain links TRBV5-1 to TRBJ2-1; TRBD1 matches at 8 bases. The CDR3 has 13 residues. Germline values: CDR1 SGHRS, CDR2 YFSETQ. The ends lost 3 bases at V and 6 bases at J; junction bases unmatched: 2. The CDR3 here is CASSYTGGNEQFF. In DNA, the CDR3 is TGCGCCAGCAGCTACACAGGGGGCAATGAGCAGTTCTTC.

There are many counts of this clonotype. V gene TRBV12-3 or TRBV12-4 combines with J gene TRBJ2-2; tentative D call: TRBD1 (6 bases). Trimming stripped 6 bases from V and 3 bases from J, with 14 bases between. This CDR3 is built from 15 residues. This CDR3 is CASSPLTGYTGELFF. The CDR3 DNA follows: TGTGCCAGCAGCCCTTTGACAGGCTACACCGGGGAGCTGTTTTTT.

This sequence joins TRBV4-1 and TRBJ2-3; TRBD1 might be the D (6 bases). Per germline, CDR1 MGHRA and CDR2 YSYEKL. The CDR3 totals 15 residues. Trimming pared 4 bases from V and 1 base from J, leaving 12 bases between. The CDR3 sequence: CASSPGAARTDTQYF. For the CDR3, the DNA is TGCGCCAGCAGCCCAGGGGCAGCACGCACAGATACGCAGTATTTT.

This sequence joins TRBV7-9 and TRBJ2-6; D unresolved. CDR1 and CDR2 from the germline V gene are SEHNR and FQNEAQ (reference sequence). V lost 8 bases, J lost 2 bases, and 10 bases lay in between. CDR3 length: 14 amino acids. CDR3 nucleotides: TGTGCCAGCCCCCGGGTTACTGGGGCCAACGTCCTGACTTTC. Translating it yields CASPRVTGANVLTF. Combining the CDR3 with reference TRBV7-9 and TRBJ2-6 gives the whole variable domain DTGVSQNPRHKITKRGQNVTFRCDPISEHNRLYWYRQTLGQGPEFLTYFQNEAQLEKSRLLSDRFSAERPKGSFSTLEIQRTEQGDSAMYLCASPRVTGANVLTFGAGSRLTVL.

CDR3: CASSLWVGQGLRSYNEQFF. The CDR3 bases are TGCGCCAGCAGCCTTTGGGTGGGACAGGGTCTCCGTTCCTACAATGAGCAGTTCTTC. The rearrangement links TRBV4-1 to TRBJ2-1; TRBD1 agrees at 9 bases. Germline CDR1 is MGHRA and CDR2 is YSYEKL. With 4 bases clipped from V and 1 base from J, the junction kept 14 bases outside the gene matches. This CDR3 comprises 19 residues.

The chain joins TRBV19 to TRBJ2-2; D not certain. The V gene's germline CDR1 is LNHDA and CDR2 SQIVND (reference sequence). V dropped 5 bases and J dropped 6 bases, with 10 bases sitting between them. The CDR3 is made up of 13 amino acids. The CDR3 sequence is CASSPHLAGELFF. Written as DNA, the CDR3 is TGTGCCAGTAGTCCCCACCTTGCCGGGGAGCTGTTTTTT.

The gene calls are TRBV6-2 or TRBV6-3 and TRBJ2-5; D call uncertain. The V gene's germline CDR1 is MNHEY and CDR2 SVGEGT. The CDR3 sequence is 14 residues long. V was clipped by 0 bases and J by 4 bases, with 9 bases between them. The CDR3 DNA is TGTGCCAGCAGTTACTCTAGAGTCGGAGAGACCCAGTACTTC. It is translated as CASSYSRVGETQYF.

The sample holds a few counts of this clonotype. The CDR3 loop is CASSYSAIYNEQFF. The CDR3 DNA reads as TGTGCCAGCAGTTACTCCGCCATCTACAATGAGCAGTTCTTC. This sequence joins TRBV6-5 and TRBJ2-1; unclear D gene. From germline, CDR1 is MNHEY and CDR2 SVGAGI. This CDR3 has 14 amino acids. Trimming took 0 bases from V and 3 from J, leaving 6 bases between them.

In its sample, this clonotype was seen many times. In nucleotides, the CDR3 is TGTGCCAGCAGCTTAGAGTCTGCGGCAGGGGATACTGAAGCTTTCTTT. It codes for CASSLESAAGDTEAFF. This chain connects TRBV7-8 to TRBJ1-1, with D possibly being TRBD1 (6 bases). Germline V gives CDR1 SGHVS, CDR2 FQNEAQ. The CDR3 extends over 16 amino acids. Trimming removed 1 base at V and 5 bases at J, with 17 bases between.

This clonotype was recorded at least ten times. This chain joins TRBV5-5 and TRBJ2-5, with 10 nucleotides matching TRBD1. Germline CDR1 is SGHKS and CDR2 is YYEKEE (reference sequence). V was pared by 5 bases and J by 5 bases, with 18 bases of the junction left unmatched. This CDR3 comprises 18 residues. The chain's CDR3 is CASSLSTSGTGVRETQYF. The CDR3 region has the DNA TGTGCCAGCAGTCTATCAACATCCGGGACAGGGGTCCGGGAGACCCAGTACTTC.

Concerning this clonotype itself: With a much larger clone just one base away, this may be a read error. The CDR3 nucleotides read TGTGCCATCAGTGGTGGTGGGGGGCGAGCCGGGGAGCTGGTTTTT. It codes for CAISGGGGRAGELVF. V usage is TRBV10-3 and J usage is TRBJ2-2; the D call may be TRBD1 or TRBD2 (6 bases each). Germline-derived CDR1 and CDR2 are ENHRY and SYGVKD. This CDR3 is 15 amino acids long.

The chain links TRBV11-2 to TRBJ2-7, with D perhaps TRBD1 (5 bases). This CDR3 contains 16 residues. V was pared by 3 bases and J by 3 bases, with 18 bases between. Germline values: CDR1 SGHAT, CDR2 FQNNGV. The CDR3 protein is CASSFTGADLLYEQYF. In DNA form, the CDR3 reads TGTGCCAGCAGCTTCACTGGGGCAGACTTGCTCTACGAGCAGTACTTC.

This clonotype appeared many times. This chain's CDR3 is CAAGREGTGELFF. CDR3 nucleotides: TGTGCCGCAGGGAGGGAAGGAACCGGGGAGCTGTTTTTT. This chain links TRBV10-3 with TRBJ2-2, with 7 bases aligning to TRBD2. The CDR3 contains 13 residues. Germline lookup yields CDR1 ENHRY and CDR2 SYGVKD. The V and J ends lost 11 bases and 5 bases, in that order; junction bases with no gene match: 8.

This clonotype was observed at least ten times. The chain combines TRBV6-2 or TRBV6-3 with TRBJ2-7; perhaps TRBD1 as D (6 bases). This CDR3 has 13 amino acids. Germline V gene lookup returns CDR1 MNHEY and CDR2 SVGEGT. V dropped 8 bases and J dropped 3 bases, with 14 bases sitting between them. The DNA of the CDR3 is TGTGCCAGCGGAAGACAGGCCTACTACGAGCAGTACTTC. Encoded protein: CASGRQAYYEQYF.

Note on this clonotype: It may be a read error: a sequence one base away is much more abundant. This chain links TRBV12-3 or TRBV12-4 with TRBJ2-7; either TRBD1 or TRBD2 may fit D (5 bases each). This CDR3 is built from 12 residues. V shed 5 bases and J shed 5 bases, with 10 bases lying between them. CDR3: CASSAGADEQYF. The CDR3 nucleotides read TGTGCCAGCAGTGCCGGGGCGGACGAGCAGTACTTC.

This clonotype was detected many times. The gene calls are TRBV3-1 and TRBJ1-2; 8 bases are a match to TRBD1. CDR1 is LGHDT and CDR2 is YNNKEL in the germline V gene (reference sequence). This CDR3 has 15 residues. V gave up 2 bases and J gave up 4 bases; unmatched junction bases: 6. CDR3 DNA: TGTGCCAGCAGCCAAACGGACAGGGCGAGCTATGGCTACACCTTC. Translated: CASSQTDRASYGYTF. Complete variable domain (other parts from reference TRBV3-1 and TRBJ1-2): DTAVSQTPKYLVTQMGNDKSIKCEQNLGHDTMYWYKQDSKKFLKIMFSYNNKELIINETVPNRFSPKSPDKAHLNLHINSLELGDSAVYFCASSQTDRASYGYTFGSGTRLTVV.

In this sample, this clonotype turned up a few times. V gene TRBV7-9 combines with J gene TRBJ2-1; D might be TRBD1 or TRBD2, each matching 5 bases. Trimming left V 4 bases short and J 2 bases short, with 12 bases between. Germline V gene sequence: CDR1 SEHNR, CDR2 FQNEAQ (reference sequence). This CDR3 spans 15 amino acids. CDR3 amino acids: CASSSNRDAYNEQFF. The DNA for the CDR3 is TGTGCCAGCAGCTCTAACCGGGACGCCTACAATGAGCAGTTCTTC.

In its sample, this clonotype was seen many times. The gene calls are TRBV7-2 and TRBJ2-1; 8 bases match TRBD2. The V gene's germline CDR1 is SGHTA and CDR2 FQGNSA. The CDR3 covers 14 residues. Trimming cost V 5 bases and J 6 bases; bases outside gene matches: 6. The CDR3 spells CASSEGLAINEQFF. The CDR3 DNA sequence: TGTGCCAGCAGCGAAGGACTAGCCATCAATGAGCAGTTCTTC.

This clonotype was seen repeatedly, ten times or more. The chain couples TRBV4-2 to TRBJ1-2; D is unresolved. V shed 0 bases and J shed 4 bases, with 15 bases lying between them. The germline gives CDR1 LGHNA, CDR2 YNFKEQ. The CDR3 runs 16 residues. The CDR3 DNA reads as TGTGCCAGCAGCCAAGAGGTGGGCCTCCCCCTCTATGGCTACACCTTC. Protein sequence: CASSQEVGLPLYGYTF.

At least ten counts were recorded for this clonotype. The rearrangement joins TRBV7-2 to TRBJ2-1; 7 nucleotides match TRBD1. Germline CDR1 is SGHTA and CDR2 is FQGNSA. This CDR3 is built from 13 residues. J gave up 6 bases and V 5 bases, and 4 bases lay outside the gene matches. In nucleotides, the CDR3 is TGTGCCAGCAGCCCCTGGGACAGCAATGAGCAGTTCTTC. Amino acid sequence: CASSPWDSNEQFF.

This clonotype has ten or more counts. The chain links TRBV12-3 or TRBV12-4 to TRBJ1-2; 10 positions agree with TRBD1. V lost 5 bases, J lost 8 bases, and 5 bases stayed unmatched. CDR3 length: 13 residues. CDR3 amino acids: CASSIGTGDGYTF. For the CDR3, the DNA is TGTGCCAGCAGTATCGGGACAGGGGACGGCTACACCTTC.